The 27 T cell receptor beta chains presented below share a single source sample, sequenced in a study of molecular identifiers for immune sequencing clone quantification. TCRdb recomputed calls from the PCR reads with MiXCR, one row per CDR3 protein. Of hundreds of thousands of distinct CDR3 sequences in the sample, roughly 23% were seen once. The sample taken for sequencing was naive CD8+ T cells from blood, with Jurkat cell RNA spiked in. Subset denoted: FACS-sorted CD8+CD4-CCR7+CD45RA+ naive T cells. These receptors were taken from a human donor in good health. Some libraries in this study had Jurkat cell RNA spiked in.

This clonotype was detected many times. The V gene is TRBV5-4, the J gene TRBJ2-7, with D possibly being TRBD1 or TRBD2 (6 bases each). V lost 5 bases and J lost 2, with 11 bases in between. CDR1 is SGHNT, CDR2 YYREEE, per germline (reference sequence). The CDR3 is 13 amino acids. CDR3 nucleotides: TGTGCCAGCAGTAGGGGGGATGCCTACGAGCAGTACTTC. Translated, it gives CASSRGDAYEQYF. Full variable domain (missing parts from reference TRBV5-4 and TRBJ2-7): ETGVTQSPTHLIKTRGQQVTLRCSSQSGHNTVSWYQQALGQGPQFIFQYYREEENGRGNFPPRFSGLQFPNYSSELNVNALELDDSALYLCASSRGDAYEQYFGPGTRLTVT.

This clonotype showed up many times. This rearrangement joins TRBV5-4 to TRBJ2-5, with D hard to call. The V gene lost 0 bases and the J gene lost 4 bases, with 10 bases spanning the gap. CDR1 is SGHNT, CDR2 YYREEE, per germline (reference sequence). CDR3 size: 14 residues. The CDR3 loop reads CASSLGGPGETQYF. The CDR3 nucleotides are TGTGCCAGCAGCTTGGGCGGTCCGGGAGAGACCCAGTACTTC.

In this sample, this clonotype turned up a few times. The chain links TRBV20-1 to TRBJ2-7, with D unclear. The germline gives CDR1 DFQATT, CDR2 SNEGSKA (reference sequence). The CDR3 runs to 17 residues. Trimming shortened V by 1 base and J by 5 bases, and 24 bases separated the two germline ends. CDR3 in amino acids: CSARGLGTQTPWNEQYF. CDR3 sequence (DNA): TGCAGTGCTAGAGGCCTGGGTACCCAAACCCCTTGGAACGAGCAGTACTTC.

V gene TRBV7-9 combines with J gene TRBJ1-1; TRBD1 matches at 7 bases. The CDR3 covers 17 residues. Germline values: CDR1 SEHNR, CDR2 FQNEAQ (reference sequence). The V and J ends lost 1 base and 3 bases, in that order; junction bases with no gene match: 11. CDR3 DNA sequence: TGTGCCAGCAGCTTAGTATCCGGGACAGCGGGGTACACTGAAGCTTTCTTT. Translating it yields CASSLVSGTAGYTEAFF.

For this clonotype: Possible read error: a much larger clone is one base away. V and J are TRBV2 and TRBJ1-5; D uncertain. The CDR3 consists of 15 residues. Germline lookup yields CDR1 SNHLY and CDR2 FYNNEI. This CDR3 reads CVSSDTGEVNQPQHF. The DNA of the CDR3 is TGTGTCAGCAGTGATACCGGGGAGGTTAATCAGCCCCAGCATTTT.

This clonotype turned up a few times. The DNA of the CDR3 is TGTGCCAGTAGTTCGGACAGCTTCTATGGCTACACCTTC. The encoded protein is CASSSDSFYGYTF. This chain uses TRBV19 with TRBJ1-2; D perhaps matches TRBD1 (6 bases). The CDR3 is 13 amino acids. Trimming took off 5 bases at V and 4 bases at J, with 11 bases between the two ends. The germline CDR1 and CDR2 sequences are LNHDA and SQIVND (reference sequence).

V is TRBV4-2 and J is TRBJ1-4; D is undetermined. Trimming shortened V by 0 bases and J by 5 bases, and 10 bases separated the two germline ends. CDR3 size: 15 residues. The germline V gene has CDR1 LGHNA and CDR2 YNFKEQ. The CDR3 sequence: CASSQDGGKNEKLFF. CDR3 sequence (DNA): TGTGCCAGCAGCCAAGATGGTGGTAAGAATGAAAAACTGTTTTTT.

About this clonotype itself: The final CDR3 position lacks the conserved phenylalanine or tryptophan, pointing to a likely read error. This chain uses TRBV27 with TRBJ1-6; D is ambiguous. The germline gives CDR1 MNHEY, CDR2 SMNVEV (reference sequence). V was cut by 3 bases and J by 7 bases, with 7 bases left in between. The CDR3 runs to 13 residues. The CDR3 bases are TGTGCCAGCAGTTTCGGGTGGAATTCACCCCTCCACTTG. It specifies CASSFGWNSPLHL.

Worth noting for this clonotype: Sequence at one end of the junction differs from germline and may be a read error. V gene TRBV3-1 combines with J gene TRBJ2-2; the D is unclear. The germline gives CDR1 LGHDT, CDR2 YNNKEL (reference sequence). The CDR3 runs to 13 residues. CDR3 DNA sequence: TGTGTCAGCAGAACAATGAACACCGGGGAGCTGTTTTTT. It is translated as CVSRTMNTGELFF.

This chain uses TRBV7-9 with TRBJ2-5, with a weak D call TRBD2 (7 bases). This CDR3 is built from 16 residues. V shed 5 bases and J shed 6 bases, with 22 bases lying between them. Per germline, CDR1 SEHNR and CDR2 FQNEAQ (reference sequence). CDR3: CASSHAGGPGKKTQYF. The CDR3 DNA is TGTGCCAGCAGCCACGCCGGGGGGCCCGGGAAAAAGACCCAGTACTTC.

The gene calls are TRBV4-1 and TRBJ1-5, with D tentatively TRBD1 (6 bases). Trimming removed 3 bases at V and 6 bases at J, with 15 bases between. Looked up from germline, CDR1 is MGHRA and CDR2 is YSYEKL. CDR3 length: 15 amino acids. The DNA for the CDR3 is TGCGCCAGCAGCCAGTGGTCAGGGGCGGGTCAGCCCCAGCATTTT. It specifies CASSQWSGAGQPQHF.

Worth noting for this clonotype: This may be a read error, as it is one base from a much larger clone. The J gene is TRBJ2-3, the V gene TRBV5-6; D perhaps matches TRBD2 (6 bases). This CDR3 spans 15 amino acids. Germline-derived CDR1 and CDR2 are SGHDT and YYEEEE. CDR3 residues: CAGSRGSFGTDTQYF. The CDR3 region has the DNA TGTGCCGGCAGCCGGGGGAGTTTCGGCACAGATACGCAGTATTTT.

Points on this clonotype: With a much larger clone just one base away, this may be a read error. The chain has TRBV30 and TRBJ2-7; no reliable D call. The germline V gene has CDR1 GTSNPN and CDR2 SVGIG (reference sequence). Trimming pared 4 bases from V and 3 bases from J, leaving 13 bases between. The CDR3 has 13 amino acids. CDR3 amino acids: CAWTRSSRYEQYF. The CDR3 bases are TGTGCCTGGACCCGATCGAGTCGCTACGAGCAGTACTTC.

This clonotype was recorded at least ten times. The rearrangement joins TRBV12-3 or TRBV12-4 to TRBJ2-3, with D uncertain. V dropped 3 bases and J dropped 1 base, with 5 bases sitting between them. The CDR3 is 13 residues long. CDR3 nucleotide sequence: TGTGCCAGCAGTTTCCCGGGCACAGATACGCAGTATTTT. Its protein is CASSFPGTDTQYF.

This clonotype was seen ten or more times. V usage is TRBV29-1 and J usage is TRBJ2-7; tentative D call: TRBD1 (5 bases). Germline values: CDR1 SQVTM, CDR2 ANQGSEA. Trimming removed 4 bases at V and 0 bases at J, with 10 bases between. The CDR3 runs 13 residues. The chain's CDR3 is CSVGTPDSYEQYF. Written as DNA, the CDR3 is TGCAGCGTTGGGACACCAGACTCCTACGAGCAGTACTTC.

This clonotype has at least ten counts. The chain joins TRBV6-5 to TRBJ2-3; no definite D call. Looked up from germline, CDR1 is MNHEY and CDR2 is SVGAGI. Trimming left V 1 base short and J 0 bases short, with 11 bases between. The CDR3 totals 16 residues. The CDR3 protein is CASSYLALTSTDTQYF. CDR3 in DNA: TGTGCCAGCAGTTACTTGGCGCTCACTAGCACAGATACGCAGTATTTT.

This clonotype was counted at least ten times. V and J are TRBV29-1 and TRBJ1-1; D gene ambiguous. The germline V and J ends were trimmed by 4 bases and 1 base, with 4 bases remaining between them. The CDR3 runs 11 residues. Germline CDR1 and CDR2: SQVTM and ANQGSEA. The CDR3 coding sequence is TGCAGCGTTGTACAGAACACTGAAGCTTTCTTT. Translated: CSVVQNTEAFF.

This clonotype has more than one count but fewer than ten. V gene TRBV14 combines with J gene TRBJ1-2; TRBD1 matches at 10 bases. Germline assignment: CDR1 SGHDN and CDR2 FVKESK. V was clipped by 6 bases and J by 4 bases; unmatched bases: 8. The CDR3 is 15 amino acids. CDR3 residues: CASSRDRGSGYGYTF. Written as DNA, the CDR3 is TGTGCCAGCAGTAGGGACAGGGGTAGTGGCTATGGCTACACCTTC.

This clonotype showed up just a few times. V gene TRBV5-6 combines with J gene TRBJ1-4; D is unclear. Germline values: CDR1 SGHDT, CDR2 YYEEEE. CDR3 length: 14 amino acids. Trimming cost V 3 bases and J 7 bases, with 13 bases left between them. CDR3 residues: CASSSDWEGEKLFF. CDR3 in DNA: TGTGCCAGCAGCTCTGACTGGGAGGGTGAAAAACTGTTTTTT.

This clonotype was detected many times. The V call is TRBV20-1, the J call TRBJ1-5, with D possibly matching TRBD1 (5 bases). Germline loops: CDR1 DFQATT, CDR2 SNEGSKA (reference sequence). This CDR3 has 12 residues. The V end was cut by 2 bases, the J end by 4 bases, with 6 bases between. CDR3 region: CSARQGNQPQHF. CDR3 DNA: TGCAGTGCTAGACAGGGTAATCAGCCCCAGCATTTT.

This chain joins TRBV5-3 and TRBJ2-7; the D is unclear. TRBV5-3 carries the ORF label, with uncertain function. V was cut by 8 bases and J by 0 bases, with 12 bases left in between. CDR3 length equals 13 residues. CDR3 in amino acids: CASSPVRSYEQYF. The CDR3 bases are TGTGCCAGCAGCCCGGTGCGCTCCTACGAGCAGTACTTC.

As regards this clonotype: A read error is possible here, since a much larger clone lies one base away. V is TRBV7-8 and J is TRBJ1-4, with D perhaps TRBD1 (5 bases). The germline CDR1 and CDR2 sequences are SGHVS and FQNEAQ. Trimming removed 2 bases from V and 3 bases from J, with 13 bases in between. There are 16 residues in the CDR3. For the CDR3, the DNA is TGTGCCAGCAGCTTATCCCCGTCGACAGCTAATGAAAAACTGTTTTTT. Translated, it gives CASSLSPSTANEKLFF.

With regard to this clonotype: The junction shows a germline mismatch at one end, possibly a read error. The chain uses TRBV13 and TRBJ2-7; 9 nucleotides match TRBD1. The CDR3 sequence is 12 residues long. Germline V gives CDR1 PRHDT, CDR2 FYEKMQ (reference sequence). This chain's CDR3 is CAGSLGQGRQYF. CDR3 bases: TGTGCCGGCAGCCTCGGACAGGGGCGGCAGTACTTC. The full variable domain, its missing parts supplied by reference TRBV13 and TRBJ2-7, is AAGVIQSPRHLIKEKRETATLKCYPIPRHDTVYWYQQGPGQDPQFLISFYEKMQSDKGSIPDRFSAQQFSDYHSELNMSSLELGDSALYFCAGSLGQGRQYFGPGTRLTVT.

Only a few counts were recorded for this clonotype. This sequence joins TRBV7-9 and TRBJ2-5; 7 nucleotides line up with TRBD1. Germline assignment: CDR1 SEHNR and CDR2 FQNEAQ (reference sequence). V shed 4 bases, J shed 5 bases, and the junction held 7 bases outside the gene matches. This CDR3 spans 14 amino acids. The CDR3 region is CASSSTGVLETQYF. CDR3 sequence (DNA): TGTGCCAGCAGCTCCACAGGGGTTTTGGAGACCCAGTACTTC.

The sample holds a few counts of this clonotype. The chain employs TRBV27 and TRBJ1-1; a possible D gene is TRBD1 (6 bases). Germline V gene sequence: CDR1 MNHEY, CDR2 SMNVEV (reference sequence). The CDR3 consists of 16 residues. V was trimmed by 5 bases and J by 0 bases, leaving 16 bases between them. This CDR3 reads CASSLGHWMMNTEAFF. CDR3 bases: TGTGCCAGCAGTCTGGGACACTGGATGATGAACACTGAAGCTTTCTTT.

The sample holds many counts of this clonotype. The genes are TRBV7-6 and TRBJ2-5, with 12 bases identical to TRBD2. This CDR3 contains 18 residues. V shed 3 bases and J 2 bases; nucleotides not matched to a gene: 10. CDR1 is SGHVS, CDR2 FNYEAQ, per germline. This CDR3 reads CASSFLAGGLVGQETQYF. The DNA of the CDR3 is TGTGCCAGCAGCTTTCTAGCGGGGGGGCTCGTAGGGCAAGAGACCCAGTACTTC.

This clonotype was seen a handful of times. This is likely a read error, given that the CDR3 carries no conserved phenylalanine or tryptophan at its end. The genes are TRBV5-1 and TRBJ2-7, with D unclear. Trimming pared 0 bases from V and 2 bases from J, leaving 9 bases between. The CDR3 consists of 14 residues. Germline V gene sequence: CDR1 SGHRS, CDR2 YFSETQ. The CDR3 spells CASSLDMATYEQYL. The CDR3 coding sequence is TGCGCCAGCAGCTTGGATATGGCAACCTACGAGCAGTACCTC.